Below, 24 T cell receptor beta chains from the same sample are listed, as sequenced in a study of spatial heterogeneity in lung cancer. Study-level results: Tumor mutation count correlated with how many alpha and beta TCRs expanded intratumorally.

TCRdb analysed the 5' RACE reads with MiXCR anew, one entry per CDR3 protein. The sample comprises roughly 4,000 distinct CDR3 sequences, 4.5% to 6.5% of which are singletons, and less than 35% rests with the top ten. The antigens these receptors bind are not known. Time point here: sample taken at primary tumor resection. Here the sequenced sample was lung tumor tissue, taken at surgery. The receptors stem from a female donor with early-stage non-small cell lung cancer.

This clonotype is medium-sized. The chain carries TRBV7-2 and TRBJ1-5; 7 bases line up with TRBD1. The CDR3 has 14 amino acids. The V gene's germline CDR1 is SGHTA and CDR2 FQGNSA. V shed 4 bases, J shed 6 bases, and the junction held 6 bases outside the gene matches. CDR3 loop: CASSYTGVGQPQHF. The CDR3 DNA reads TGTGCCAGCAGCTATACAGGGGTGGGTCAGCCCCAGCATTTT.

This clonotype is medium-sized. CDR3 residues: CASSPNTEAFF. The CDR3 bases are TGTGCCAGCAGTCCTAACACTGAAGCTTTCTTT. This rearrangement joins TRBV27 to TRBJ1-1, with unresolved D. The CDR3 has 11 amino acids. V lost 5 bases and J lost 2, with 3 bases in between. CDR1 is MNHEY, CDR2 SMNVEV, per germline (reference sequence).

This clonotype was found a few times. The rearrangement links TRBV9 to TRBJ2-7, with 10 nucleotides matching TRBD2. V lost 0 bases to trimming and J lost 5 bases; unmatched junction nucleotides: 5. The germline V gene encodes CDR1 SGDLS and CDR2 YYNGEE. The CDR3 has 15 residues. CDR3 protein: CASSVGGLALDEQYF. DNA of the CDR3: TGTGCCAGCAGCGTAGGGGGACTAGCGCTGGACGAGCAGTACTTC.

Sample share makes this clonotype medium-sized. The chain couples TRBV6-5 to TRBJ2-3; TRBD1 matches 10 bases. The CDR3 extends over 16 amino acids. Germline CDR1 reads MNHEY; CDR2 reads SVGAGI. The J segment lost 0 bases and the V segment lost 6 bases, leaving 6 bases of the junction unmatched. CDR3 loop: CASSGTGDLSTDTQYF. CDR3 bases: TGTGCCAGCAGCGGGACAGGGGATCTTAGCACAGATACGCAGTATTTT.

This clonotype is medium-sized within its sample. The chain links TRBV7-2 to TRBJ2-2, with TRBD1 as a possible D gene (6 bases). The V and J ends lost 0 bases and 6 bases respectively, with 11 bases between them. The germline gives CDR1 SGHTA, CDR2 FQGNSA. This CDR3 comprises 15 residues. For the CDR3, the DNA is TGTGCCAGCAGCTTAGCGAGTAAGGGGGCCGGGGAGCTGTTTTTT. Its translation: CASSLASKGAGELFF.

V is TRBV7-9 and J is TRBJ1-4, with a tentative D call TRBD1 (5 bases). CDR1 is SEHNR, CDR2 FQNEAQ, per germline (reference sequence). The V gene lost 10 bases and the J gene lost 8 bases, with 14 bases spanning the gap. This CDR3 is 12 amino acids long. CDR3 DNA: TGTGCCAACAGTCGCAGGGAGGAAAAACTGTTTTTT. It specifies CANSRREEKLFF.

By its share, this clonotype is medium-sized (0.01 to 0.1%). The chain joins TRBV27 to TRBJ2-7, with a weak D call TRBD2 (5 bases). CDR1 is MNHEY, CDR2 SMNVEV, per germline (reference sequence). V was pared by 5 bases and J by 3 bases, with 14 bases between. This CDR3 has 14 amino acids. For the CDR3, the DNA is TGTGCCAGCAGTGCTGCCGGGAACCTCTACGAGCAGTACGTC. Translation gives CASSAAGNLYEQYV.

The rearrangement joins TRBV7-9 to TRBJ2-1; 10 nucleotides agree with TRBD1. The V and J ends lost 2 bases and 4 bases, in that order; junction bases with no gene match: 2. The germline V gene has CDR1 SEHNR and CDR2 FQNEAQ (reference sequence). The CDR3 is 15 amino acids. CDR3 DNA: TGTGCCAGCAGCTTAACGGACAGGGGGTACAATGAGCAGTTCTTC. Amino acid sequence: CASSLTDRGYNEQFF. Using reference TRBV7-9 and TRBJ2-1 for the parts outside the CDR3, the full variable domain is DTGVSQNPRHKITKRGQNVTFRCDPISEHNRLYWYRQTLGQGPEFLTYFQNEAQLEKSRLLSDRFSAERPKGSFSTLEIQRTEQGDSAMYLCASSLTDRGYNEQFFGPGTRLTVL.

There are many counts of this clonotype. The V and J genes are TRBV28 and TRBJ1-6; tentative D call: TRBD1 (6 bases). Trimming removed 4 bases from V and 1 base from J, with 8 bases in between. This CDR3 spans 15 amino acids. Looked up from germline, CDR1 is MDHEN and CDR2 is SYDVKM. In DNA, the CDR3 is TGTGCCAGCAGTTCCAGGGGATCCTATAATTCACCCCTCCACTTT. Translating gives CASSSRGSYNSPLHF.

This clonotype was seen many times. CDR3 loop: CASSLGQGAGETQYF. The DNA of the CDR3 is TGCGCCAGCAGCTTGGGGCAGGGGGCGGGAGAGACCCAGTACTTC. The genes are TRBV5-1 and TRBJ2-5; 8 bases are a match to TRBD1. Germline V gives CDR1 SGHRS, CDR2 YFSETQ. The CDR3 loop spans 15 amino acids. V trimming: 0 bases; J trimming: 4 bases; junction bases outside the gene matches: 5. The full variable domain, in which reference TRBV5-1 and TRBJ2-5 provide the parts outside the CDR3, is KAGVTQTPRYLIKTRGQQVTLSCSPISGHRSVSWYQQTPGQGLQFLFEYFSETQRNKGNFPGRFSGRQFSNSRSEMNVSTLELGDSALYLCASSLGQGAGETQYFGPGTRLLVL.

In this sample, this clonotype is large (0.1 to 1%). The CDR3, as DNA: TGTGCCAGCAGCTTACGGGGGACATCCTACAATGAGCAGTTCTTC. This codes for CASSLRGTSYNEQFF. The V call is TRBV7-3, the J call TRBJ2-1; D is possibly TRBD1 or TRBD2 (6 bases each). There are 15 residues in the CDR3. With 2 bases removed from V and 1 base from J, the gap between germline ends came to 9 bases. Germline lookup yields CDR1 SGHTA and CDR2 FQGTGA.

This clonotype was observed many times. The rearrangement joins TRBV4-2 to TRBJ2-5, with TRBD2 matching 14 bases. V shed 3 bases and J 5 bases; nucleotides not matched to a gene: 8. This CDR3 spans 17 amino acids. Germline-derived CDR1 and CDR2 are LGHNA and YNFKEQ. CDR3 sequence: CASSHMTSGGAGETQYF. Here the CDR3 DNA reads TGTGCCAGCAGCCACATGACTAGCGGGGGGGCTGGGGAGACCCAGTACTTC.

This clonotype was observed at least ten times. The chain joins TRBV11-2 to TRBJ2-1; D may be TRBD1 (5 bases). With 8 bases removed from V and 8 bases from J, the gap between germline ends came to 10 bases. The germline V gene has CDR1 SGHAT and CDR2 FQNNGV. The CDR3 has 11 residues. The CDR3: CASPKGYEQFF. CDR3 bases: TGTGCCAGCCCAAAGGGGTATGAGCAGTTCTTC.

This clonotype came up many times. This chain uses TRBV5-6 with TRBJ2-7; D ambiguous. Between the trimmed V and J ends, which lost 3 bases and 0 bases, there was a span of 1 base. This CDR3 contains 11 residues. Germline CDR1 is SGHDT and CDR2 is YYEEEE. CDR3 sequence reads: CASSSSYEQYF. Here the CDR3 DNA reads TGTGCCAGCAGCTCCTCCTACGAGCAGTACTTC.

Within the sample, this clonotype is medium-sized. In DNA, the CDR3 is TGTGCCAGCAGCCATCGGGGTTTGCTGTACCAAGAGACCCAGTACTTC. It translates to CASSHRGLLYQETQYF. The V gene is TRBV14, the J gene TRBJ2-5; possible D gene TRBD2, 5 bases. Deletions cut 3 bases from V and 0 bases from J, with 14 bases between. The germline V gene encodes CDR1 SGHDN and CDR2 FVKESK. The CDR3 has 16 residues.

This clonotype qualifies as medium-sized. CDR3 DNA sequence: TGTGCCAGCAGAACAACCACCCGAGGGGTTAATGAGCAGTTCTTC. It encodes CASRTTTRGVNEQFF. The chain joins TRBV12-3 or TRBV12-4 to TRBJ2-1, with D tentatively TRBD1 or TRBD2 (5 bases each). With 6 bases removed from V and 7 bases from J, the gap between germline ends came to 19 bases. The length of the CDR3 is 15 residues.

By frequency in the sample, this clonotype is medium-sized. The rearrangement joins TRBV11-2 to TRBJ2-5; D perhaps matches TRBD1 (5 bases). V was trimmed by 5 bases and J by 4 bases, leaving 11 bases between them. This CDR3 spans 13 amino acids. CDR1 SGHAT and CDR2 FQNNGV come from the germline V gene. The CDR3 protein is CASSQGSGETQYF. CDR3 nucleotides: TGTGCCAGCAGCCAGGGTTCGGGAGAGACCCAGTACTTC.

In its sample, this clonotype is medium-sized. The chain recombines TRBV9 with TRBJ2-7; 15 bases align to TRBD2. Germline loops: CDR1 SGDLS, CDR2 YYNGEE. CDR3 length: 17 residues. The V gene end was trimmed by 0 bases and the J gene end by 5 bases; junction bases not matched to a gene: 6. The CDR3 loop is CASSVGGLAGGPHEQYF. The CDR3 region has the DNA TGTGCCAGCAGCGTAGGTGGACTAGCGGGAGGGCCCCACGAGCAGTACTTC. The whole variable domain, filled in from reference TRBV9 and TRBJ2-7, reads DSGVTQTPKHLITATGQRVTLRCSPRSGDLSVYWYQQSLDQGLQFLIQYYNGEERAKGNILERFSAQQFPDLHSELNLSSLELGDSALYFCASSVGGLAGGPHEQYFGPGTRLTVT.

This clonotype was seen many times. The rearrangement uses TRBV12-3 or TRBV12-4 and TRBJ2-5, with 12 bases aligning to TRBD1. This CDR3 is 14 amino acids long. The V segment lost 6 bases and the J segment 4 bases; nucleotides outside the gene matches: 3. CDR3 protein: CASRGTGGRETQYF. CDR3 sequence (DNA): TGTGCCAGCAGAGGGACAGGGGGCAGAGAGACCCAGTACTTC.

There are many counts of this clonotype. The chain carries TRBV5-1 and TRBJ1-5; TRBD1 matches 12 bases. The CDR3 is 17 residues long. With V trimmed by 0 bases and J by 6 bases, 7 bases remained unmatched. Germline values: CDR1 SGHRS, CDR2 YFSETQ. The CDR3 loop reads CASSLGGGQGAAQPQHF. The CDR3 DNA sequence: TGCGCCAGCAGCTTGGGCGGGGGACAGGGGGCGGCTCAGCCCCAGCATTTT.

By sample fraction, this clonotype is medium-sized. The gene calls are TRBV28 and TRBJ1-3; D is ambiguous. The ends were cut back, 5 bases at V and 0 bases at J, with 8 bases in the middle. CDR3 length equals 14 residues. CDR1 is MDHEN and CDR2 is SYDVKM in the germline V gene. Here the CDR3 DNA reads TGTGCCAGCAGTCCCACGAACTCTGGAAACACCATATATTTT. Translated: CASSPTNSGNTIYF.

This clonotype was seen ten or more times. The chain couples TRBV7-8 to TRBJ2-5, with 7 bases matching TRBD2. Germline CDR1 SGHVS, CDR2 FQNEAQ. V lost 3 bases and J lost 5; bases outside the gene matches: 12. The CDR3 has 16 amino acids. The CDR3 sequence: CASSFGMGRGVETQYF. The CDR3 DNA reads as TGTGCCAGCAGCTTCGGCATGGGGAGGGGTGTTGAGACCCAGTACTTC. The variable domain in full, with the rest retrieved from reference TRBV7-8 and TRBJ2-5, is GAGVSQSPRYKVAKRGQDVALRCDPISGHVSLFWYQQALGQGPEFLTYFQNEAQLDKSGLPSDRFFAERPEGSVSTLKIQRTQQEDSAVYLCASSFGMGRGVETQYFGPGTRLLVL.

This clonotype is labeled as medium-sized. This chain joins TRBV7-3 and TRBJ2-2; 7 positions match TRBD2. Germline loops: CDR1 SGHTA, CDR2 FQGTGA. Trimming removed 2 bases from V and 10 bases from J; junction bases left unmatched: 7. The CDR3 has 14 amino acids. DNA for the CDR3: TGTGCCAGCAGCTTAGGAGCGGGACCCAAGGAGCTGTTTTTT. It is translated as CASSLGAGPKELFF.

This clonotype counts as medium-sized. This sequence joins TRBV28 and TRBJ1-3; unclear D gene. Trimming took off 7 bases at V and 0 bases at J, with 13 bases between the two ends. CDR3 length equals 15 residues. Germline values: CDR1 MDHEN, CDR2 SYDVKM. The DNA of the CDR3 is TGTGCCAGCACCGTAAGTCCGAGCTCTGGAAACACCATATATTTT. Residues: CASTVSPSSGNTIYF.